Below, one TCR beta chain is given with its context. Molecules of cDNA were individually given unique molecular identifiers that were attached to them. TCRdb re-called the 5' RACE reads with MiXCR, one entry per CDR3 protein. The sample lists 80,000 to 100,000 distinct CDR3 sequences; 13% to 15% were seen once. The data were taken from a study of early T cells in non-severe SARS-CoV-2 infection. From germline, CDR1 is SGHTA and CDR2 FQGTGA. The CDR3 has 15 residues. V lost 1 base, J lost 1 base, and 10 bases lay in between. The sample comprised whole blood. This TCR was recovered from an adult who was a healthcare worker with PCR-confirmed SARS-CoV-2 infection or an uninfected control (not recorded which). The chain is built from TRBV7-3 and TRBJ1-1; perhaps TRBD1 as D (5 bases). The CDR3 DNA is TGTGCCAGCAGCTTAATCACGGGGGGGAACACTGAAGCTTTCTTT. It encodes CASSLITGGNTEAFF.